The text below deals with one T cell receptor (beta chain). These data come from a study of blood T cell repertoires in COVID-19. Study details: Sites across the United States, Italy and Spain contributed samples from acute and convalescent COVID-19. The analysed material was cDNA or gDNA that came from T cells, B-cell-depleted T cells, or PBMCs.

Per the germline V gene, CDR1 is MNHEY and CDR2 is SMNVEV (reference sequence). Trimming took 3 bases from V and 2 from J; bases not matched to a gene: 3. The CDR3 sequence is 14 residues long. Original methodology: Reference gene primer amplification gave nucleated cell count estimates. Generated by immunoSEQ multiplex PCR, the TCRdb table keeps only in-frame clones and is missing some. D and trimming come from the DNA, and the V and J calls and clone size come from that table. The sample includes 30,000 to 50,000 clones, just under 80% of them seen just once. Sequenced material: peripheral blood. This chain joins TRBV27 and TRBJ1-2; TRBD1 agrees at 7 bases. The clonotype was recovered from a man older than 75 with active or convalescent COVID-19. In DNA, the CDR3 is TGTGCCAGCAGTTTGCGGGACAGCAACTATGGCTACACCTTC. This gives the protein CASSLRDSNYGYTF.